This T cell receptor beta chain was sequenced for a study of memory CD4+ T cells and cytomegalovirus serostatus (dated by TCRdb to between 2017 and 2020). Looking at the study overall: The roughly 35 healthy Belgian adults in the cohort included 9 who were CMV seropositive and approximately 25 who were CMV seronegative. CD4+ memory TCRbeta repertoires of a Belgian cohort with known cytomegalovirus serostatus were sequenced in order to replicate a published TCR-based CMV serostatus classifier.

The Quick-DNA Microprep Kit was used to extract genomic DNA from the sorted cells. Amplification of TCRbeta DNA was done with the immunoSEQ hsTCRbeta kit, following the protocol from the manufacturer. An Illumina MiSeq instrument was used to sequence the TCRbeta libraries. On the authors' methods: Removing out-of-frame sequences left under 2.5 million distinct TCRbeta sequences, an average of about 70,000 per individual. Each individual was scored by the count of 150 or so previously reported CMV-associated TCRbeta sequences and the total productive distinct TCRbeta count. A beta-binomial model was reimplemented in Python, and random forests from scikit-learn, run with default parameters, were trained on data from the US cohort. On the Belgian cohort, classifier performance was reported as the median AUC, along with percentile confidence intervals, across 10,000 bootstrap iterations. TCRdb carries this immuneACCESS record with in-frame sequences only. Its versions omit some clonotypes, under half of them owing to an unresolved V gene in the studies checked, with the rest unexplained. V and J calls and clone size are copied from that table; D and trimming were computed from the DNA. Across this sample there are over 50,000 clones, with roughly four fifths seen only once. About 1.5% of the sample rests with the top ten.

What the research found in general, with its limitations: On the Belgian cohort, the classifier built on the original framework reached a median bootstrapped AUC of roughly 0.94, with a 95% CI of 0.76-1.00. Of 150 to 200 previously reported CMV-associated TCRbeta sequences, 67 appeared in the CD4+ memory repertoires, each in one to five individuals. The results were read as suggesting that the CMV-associated TCR signature is, for the most part, present in the CD4+ memory repertoire. For predicting CMV serostatus, the median bootstrapped AUC was approximately 0.95 using the original framework and less than 0.93 using a US-trained random forest. Only CD4+CD45RO+ memory cells were sequenced, in contrast to the original study, which included naive and memory CD4+ and CD8+ populations.

Reading from cysteine to phenylalanine, the CDR3 counts 15 amino acids. The sequence is cut down to CDR3 DNA, 45 bases in frame from base 1. In the germline V gene (reference sequence), CDR1 corresponds to MNHNY and CDR2 to SVGAGI. V is shortened by 7 bases, J by 0 bases, and the region joining them spans 15 bases. Regarding this clone: Its recognized antigen is unknown. No clone much larger than this one lies a single base away; base qualities are absent.

A FACSAria II was used to sort memory CD4+ T cells, defined as single viable CD3+CD4+CD8-CD45RO+ cells. CMV serostatus was determined using a Roche Elecsys assay that detects serum IgG against CMV pp150, pp28, p38 and p52. Once the samples were thawed, total CD4+ T cells were enriched through positive selection using CD4 magnetic microbeads. The samples came from a separate study whose specific focus was interrogating the CD4+ T cell memory repertoire. Peripheral blood mononuclear cells were isolated and cryopreserved following standard operating procedures; serum was stored at -80 °C. CD3-PerCP (BW264/56), CD4-APC (RPA-T4), CD45RO-PE (UCHT1) and CD8-Pacific Orange (3B5) antibodies were used for staining, and non-viable cells were excluded with Sytox blue.

The TCR originated in an adult in good health and CMV-seronegative. The sequenced sample consisted of memory CD4+ T cells from blood. In this chain, TRBV6-6 is recombined with TRBJ1-2, and TRBD1 may be the D gene, going by 6 matching bases. DNA sequence: TGTGCCAGCATGTTAACAGGGCGAGCTAACTATGGCTACACCTTC. This yields the protein CASMLTGRANYGYTF.